This passage covers 2 T cell receptor beta chains from one sample sequenced in a study of control samples from healthy donors and cancer patients. Using immunoSEQ multiplex PCR, the repertoire was profiled, and TCRdb retains in-frame clones only, with some absent. The sample has 120,000 to 150,000 clones, over 85% seen once. The sequenced sample was blood. The source is a young man in good health.

The chain has TRBV2 and TRBJ1-6; 9 bases line up with TRBD1. The CDR3 loop spans 15 amino acids. With 6 bases clipped from V and 7 bases from J, the junction kept 7 bases outside the gene matches. Germline V gene sequence: CDR1 SNHLY, CDR2 FYNNEI. CDR3 residues: CASSLQGAENSPLHF. The CDR3 region has the DNA TGTGCCAGCAGCCTACAGGGGGCGGAAAATTCACCCCTCCACTTT.

The chain uses TRBV7-9 and TRBJ2-7; D gene ambiguous. The CDR3 extends over 11 amino acids. Germline lookup yields CDR1 SEHNR and CDR2 FQNEAQ (reference sequence). The V gene lost 5 bases and the J gene lost 3 bases, with 5 bases spanning the gap. The CDR3 loop is CASSPDYEQYF. CDR3 DNA: TGTGCCAGCAGCCCCGACTACGAGCAGTACTTC.